The 20 T cell receptor beta chains below were found in one sample sequenced in a study of cytomegalovirus exposure and HLA in healthy donors. The PCR employed 60 Vbeta primers together with 13 Jbeta primers. Clones were read by immunoSEQ multiplex PCR, and TCRdb kept only the in-frame ones, dropping some. The sample comprises under 200,000 clones, 10% to 15% of which are singletons, and 7.8% rests with the top ten. The specimen was PBMCs. All receptors derive from a man in his fifties or sixties in good health and CMV-seropositive.

This clone occurred a few times. This sequence joins TRBV19 and TRBJ1-5; D is unclear. Trimming removed 5 bases at V and 1 base at J, with 12 bases between. The CDR3 has 15 residues. Germline V gene sequence: CDR1 LNHDA, CDR2 SQIVND (reference sequence). This chain's CDR3 is CASSFGLLSNQPQHF. Here the CDR3 DNA reads TGTGCCAGTAGTTTCGGACTTCTCAGCAATCAGCCCCAGCATTTT.

V and J are TRBV5-4 and TRBJ1-1; 10 bases line up with TRBD1. With V trimmed by 3 bases and J by 6 bases, 11 bases remained unmatched. The CDR3 covers 16 residues. Per germline, CDR1 SGHNT and CDR2 YYREEE (reference sequence). CDR3 DNA: TGTGCCAGCAGCTCTCCGGGACAGGGGAGCTCGTCTGAAGCTTTCTTT. The encoded protein is CASSSPGQGSSSEAFF.

The chain has TRBV5-4 and TRBJ1-2; 8 nucleotides match TRBD1. V shed 4 bases and J 8 bases; nucleotides not matched to a gene: 10. Germline CDR1 and CDR2: SGHNT and YYREEE (reference sequence). This CDR3 spans 14 amino acids. The CDR3 coding sequence is TGTGCCAGCAGCCTAGACAGGGGTGGAGGGGGCTACACCTTC. Its protein is CASSLDRGGGGYTF.

This sequence joins TRBV5-1 and TRBJ1-1; D not certain. Germline loops: CDR1 SGHRS, CDR2 YFSETQ. CDR3 length equals 13 residues. Trimming took 1 base from V and 6 from J, leaving 10 bases between them. CDR3 coding DNA: TGCGCCAGCAGCTTGCGAGGGCACTCTGAAGCTTTCTTT. This gives the protein CASSLRGHSEAFF.

This clone came up a few times. This chain connects TRBV10-3 to TRBJ2-5; a possible D gene is TRBD2 (7 bases). The length of the CDR3 is 15 residues. Germline CDR1 is ENHRY and CDR2 is SYGVKD. Deletions cut 2 bases from V and 6 bases from J, with 16 bases between. The CDR3 DNA is TGTGCCATCAGTGAGCGGGGGGCTAGTGTGAAGACCCAGTACTTC. Translation gives CAISERGASVKTQYF.

At least ten counts were recorded for this clone. This sequence joins TRBV4-3 and TRBJ1-3; the D is unclear. This CDR3 is 15 amino acids long. Germline V CDR1 and CDR2: LGHNA, YSLEER. The V end was cut by 4 bases, the J end by 8 bases, with 18 bases between. In DNA form, the CDR3 reads TGCGCCAGCAGCCCAGCTGGGAGTCCGGCCGACACCATATATTTT. Translated, it gives CASSPAGSPADTIYF.

The chain uses TRBV5-1 and TRBJ1-4; TRBD1 matches at 11 bases. Germline CDR1 and CDR2: SGHRS and YFSETQ. The J segment lost 6 bases and the V segment lost 5 bases, leaving 3 bases of the junction unmatched. CDR3 length: 14 residues. CDR3 region: CASSQGQGDEKLFF. CDR3 DNA: TGCGCCAGCAGTCAGGGACAGGGGGATGAAAAACTGTTTTTT.

This clone was seen only a few times. The chain uses TRBV28 and TRBJ1-1; no definite D call. Germline V gene sequence: CDR1 MDHEN, CDR2 SYDVKM. The CDR3 has 14 amino acids. V lost 5 bases, J lost 0 bases, and 10 bases lay in between. CDR3 sequence: CASSPLGVNTEAFF. For the CDR3, the DNA is TGTGCCAGCAGTCCCCTGGGAGTGAACACTGAAGCTTTCTTT.

This clone was seen more than once but under ten times. This chain uses TRBV9 with TRBJ2-1; TRBD2 aligns across 7 bases. Trimming at V came to 3 bases and at J to 2 bases, leaving 8 bases not matched to a gene. Germline CDR1 SGDLS, CDR2 YYNGEE. There are 16 residues in the CDR3. CDR3 sequence: CASSASGAGAYNEQFF. CDR3 nucleotide sequence: TGTGCCAGCAGCGCATCTGGGGCGGGGGCCTACAATGAGCAGTTCTTC.

The chain links TRBV5-1 to TRBJ1-5, with D possibly being TRBD1 (6 bases). CDR3 length: 15 residues. Germline CDR1 SGHRS, CDR2 YFSETQ. Between the trimmed V and J ends, which lost 2 bases and 1 base, there was a span of 10 bases. The CDR3 coding sequence is TGCGCCAGCAGCTTAGGGGGAGCCAGCAATCAGCCCCAGCATTTT. It encodes CASSLGGASNQPQHF.

This clone was detected a few times. Germline is not matched at one junction end, which may reflect a read error. The chain uses TRBV9 and TRBJ2-5, with D maybe TRBD1 (6 bases). The germline CDR1 and CDR2 sequences are SGDLS and YYNGEE. This CDR3 has 15 residues. CDR3 loop: CASSAQTGLQGTQYF. As DNA, the CDR3 is TGTGCCAGCAGCGCGCAAACAGGGCTCCAAGGGACCCAGTACTTC. The whole variable domain, remainder taken from reference TRBV9 and TRBJ2-5, is DSGVTQTPKHLITATGQRVTLRCSPRSGDLSVYWYQQSLDQGLQFLIQYYNGEERAKGNILERFSAQQFPDLHSELNLSSLELGDSALYFCASSAQTGLQGTQYFGPGTRLLVL.

In DNA form, the CDR3 reads TGTGCCAGCATACAACAGGCAGGGGAATTCACTGAAGCTTTCTTT. The encoded protein is CASIQQAGEFTEAFF. This chain connects TRBV28 to TRBJ1-1, with D perhaps matching TRBD1 (6 bases). CDR1 and CDR2 (germline): MDHEN, SYDVKM. V lost 7 bases to trimming and J lost 4 bases, with 19 bases between them. CDR3 length equals 15 residues.

This clone was detected a few times. The chain carries TRBV14 and TRBJ2-5; 13 bases fit TRBD2. Per germline, CDR1 SGHDN and CDR2 FVKESK. The CDR3 loop spans 17 amino acids. The V and J ends lost 0 bases and 5 bases, in that order; junction bases with no gene match: 6. The CDR3 here is CASSQELAGGQRETQYF. In DNA, the CDR3 is TGTGCCAGCAGCCAAGAACTAGCGGGGGGGCAACGGGAGACCCAGTACTTC.

This clone was found a few times. The chain recombines TRBV4-2 with TRBJ2-2, with 8 positions matching TRBD2. This CDR3 is built from 15 residues. The ends lost 0 bases at V and 5 bases at J; junction bases unmatched: 2. Germline loops: CDR1 LGHNA, CDR2 YNFKEQ. CDR3 amino acids: CASSQDGGGTGELFF. The CDR3 coding sequence is TGTGCCAGCAGCCAAGACGGGGGGGGGACCGGGGAGCTGTTTTTT.

V gene TRBV2 combines with J gene TRBJ2-1; D remains ambiguous. Germline V lookup: CDR1 SNHLY, CDR2 FYNNEI. This CDR3 comprises 15 residues. Trimming removed 1 base at V and 0 bases at J, with 7 bases between. In nucleotides, the CDR3 is TGTGCCAGCAGTGAAGTGCGGAGCTCCTACAATGAGCAGTTCTTC. It is translated as CASSEVRSSYNEQFF.

This clone has only a few counts. This chain uses TRBV7-2 with TRBJ2-2; no definite D call. Germline assignment: CDR1 SGHTA and CDR2 FQGNSA. V was trimmed by 3 bases and J by 0 bases, leaving 8 bases between them. The CDR3 runs to 15 residues. CDR3 region: CASSFSGPNTGELFF. The CDR3 DNA sequence: TGTGCCAGCAGCTTCAGTGGGCCGAACACCGGGGAGCTGTTTTTT.

The chain joins TRBV4-2 to TRBJ1-2; 7 bases match TRBD1. The V gene's germline CDR1 is LGHNA and CDR2 YNFKEQ. This CDR3 is built from 14 residues. V shed 0 bases and J 8 bases; nucleotides not matched to a gene: 6. The CDR3 nucleotides read TGTGCCAGCAGCCAAGATACGGACAGGCCGGGCTACACCTTC. Amino acids: CASSQDTDRPGYTF.

This clone was detected a few times. The chain couples TRBV5-1 to TRBJ2-5; D possibly corresponds to TRBD1 (6 bases). The V gene lost 1 base and the J gene lost 1 base, with 11 bases spanning the gap. Germline V CDR1 and CDR2: SGHRS, YFSETQ. CDR3 length: 15 residues. The CDR3 coding sequence is TGCGCCAGCAGCTTGCAAGGACAGTCCCAAGAGACCCAGTACTTC. This encodes CASSLQGQSQETQYF.

This clone has more than one count but fewer than ten. V and J are TRBV5-5 and TRBJ2-3, with a weak D call TRBD1 (5 bases). The CDR3 length is 14 residues. Trimming cost V 0 bases and J 4 bases, with 9 bases left between them. Germline CDR1 reads SGHKS; CDR2 reads YYEKEE (reference sequence). The DNA of the CDR3 is TGTGCCAGCAGCTTGGGACAGTTGGCAGATACGCAGTATTTT. Translated: CASSLGQLADTQYF.

This chain connects TRBV6-5 to TRBJ1-2; TRBD1 matches at 7 bases. J gave up 4 bases and V 7 bases, and 6 bases lay outside the gene matches. Germline CDR1 reads MNHEY; CDR2 reads SVGAGI. The CDR3 runs to 13 residues. This CDR3 is CASTGQASYGYTF. CDR3 in DNA: TGTGCCAGCACCGGACAGGCATCCTATGGCTACACCTTC.